The 7 T cell receptor beta chains below all came from one sample that was sequenced in a study of shared clonotypes between healthy human individuals. Generated by immunoSEQ multiplex PCR, the TCRdb table keeps only in-frame clones and is missing some. The sample carries 1,400,000 or so clones, less than 99% recorded once. The sequenced material came from naive CD4+ T cells sorted from blood. Subset in this sample: CD45RA+ positively selected. The source of these receptors is a man aged 30 to 39 in good health.

This chain uses TRBV5-1 with TRBJ2-5; a possible D gene is TRBD1 (6 bases). Trimming removed 4 bases at V and 5 bases at J, with 15 bases between. The CDR3 runs 14 residues. The germline CDR1 and CDR2 sequences are SGHRS and YFSETQ. The CDR3 spells CASSKVSRGETQYF. The CDR3 nucleotides are TGCGCCAGCAGCAAGGTTTCCAGGGGTGAGACCCAGTACTTC.

The V gene is TRBV5-8, the J gene TRBJ2-1; 14 positions agree with TRBD2. CDR1 SGHTS and CDR2 YDEGEE come from the germline V gene. The CDR3 consists of 17 residues. V lost 0 bases and J lost 5; bases outside the gene matches: 4. The CDR3 reads CASSLAGTSGSDNEQFF. The CDR3 nucleotides are TGTGCCAGCAGCTTGGCCGGGACTAGCGGGAGTGACAATGAGCAGTTCTTC.

V and J are TRBV9 and TRBJ2-7; perhaps D is TRBD1 or TRBD2 (5 bases each). The CDR3 consists of 17 residues. The V gene's germline CDR1 is SGDLS and CDR2 YYNGEE. The V end was cut by 0 bases, the J end by 5 bases, with 21 bases between. CDR3 DNA: TGTGCCAGCAGCGTAGGGGGGTACTCCCTTCGAGACCACGAGCAGTACTTC. Amino acid sequence: CASSVGGYSLRDHEQYF.

This chain links TRBV27 with TRBJ2-7; TRBD2 agrees at 13 bases. Germline V CDR1 and CDR2: MNHEY, SMNVEV (reference sequence). The CDR3 extends over 15 amino acids. The trim removed 5 bases at V and 4 bases at J, leaving 5 bases unmatched. DNA for the CDR3: TGTGCCAGCAGTGCTCGGACTAGCGGGAGTTACGAGCAGTACTTC. This gives the protein CASSARTSGSYEQYF.

J is TRBJ1-2 and V is TRBV28; 9 nucleotides match TRBD1. V shed 5 bases and J 8 bases; nucleotides not matched to a gene: 3. Germline CDR1 and CDR2: MDHEN and SYDVKM. The CDR3 is made up of 12 amino acids. The CDR3 DNA sequence: TGTGCCAGCAGTGGGACAGGGCAAGGCTACACCTTC. Residues: CASSGTGQGYTF.

The V and J genes are TRBV5-1 and TRBJ2-1, with D unresolved. The germline CDR1 and CDR2 sequences are SGHRS and YFSETQ. Trimming took off 2 bases at V and 8 bases at J, with 17 bases between the two ends. This CDR3 has 15 residues. CDR3 bases: TGCGCCAGCAGCTTCGCTAGACCTACTGGGGATGAGCAGTTCTTC. The encoded protein is CASSFARPTGDEQFF.

The chain uses TRBV28 and TRBJ2-7; D gene unclear. Germline V gene data show CDR1 as MDHEN and CDR2 as SYDVKM. This CDR3 has 14 amino acids. The V end lost 8 bases, the J end lost 3 bases, and 17 bases lay between the germline ends. Written as DNA, the CDR3 is TGTGCCAGCCGATCAGGCCGAGAAAACTACGAGCAGTACTTC. This gives the protein CASRSGRENYEQYF.